A selection of T cell receptor beta chains follows, all from one sample in a study of shared clonotypes between healthy human individuals. The method was immunoSEQ multiplex PCR; TCRdb's version includes in-frame clones alone and lacks a portion of them. The sample carries 850,000 to 1,100,000 clones, around 77% recorded once. Specimen: memory CD4+ T cells from PBMCs. The source is a man between 18 and 29 years old in good health. Some clones in this sample may be carry-over from other donors' samples. The conserved cysteine and the conserved F or W are not part of the CDR3 here. Fields, in order: J gene, V gene, CDR3 protein.

J: TRBJ2-3; V: TRBV2; CDR3: ASSDRTSGSQRGIGQY
J: TRBJ2-3; V: TRBV4-2; CDR3: ASSQDYRAGLGEDTQY
J: TRBJ2-3; V: TRBV18; CDR3: ASSPLPSPADTQY
J: TRBJ2-1; V: TRBV28; CDR3: ASSLILTSRQGARGEQF
J: TRBJ1-2; V: TRBV15; CDR3: ATSRGPDWKAGYT
J: NA; V: TRBV30; CDR3: AWSAPRDRTYEQY
J: TRBJ1-2; V: TRBV6-1; CDR3: ASSEAWGAAGYT
J: TRBJ2-5; V: TRBV5-5; CDR3: ASSLAVGQETQY
J: TRBJ2-5; V: TRBV27; CDR3: ASSWDLTGQETQY
J: TRBJ2-1; V: TRBV10-2; CDR3: ASRTGGREDEQF
J: TRBJ2-5; V: TRBV29-1; CDR3: SVTGQGETQY
J: TRBJ2-7; V: TRBV19; CDR3: ASRSRGRLSYEQY
J: TRBJ2-7; V: TRBV11-2; CDR3: ASSLDGQAYEQY
J: TRBJ1-4; V: TRBV15; CDR3: ATTQDRVYEKLF
J: TRBJ1-1; V: TRBV27; CDR3: ASSRTPTGGGKIEAF
J: TRBJ2-1; V: TRBV5-1; CDR3: ASSRGGSEYNEQF
J: TRBJ2-6; V: TRBV6-6; CDR3: ASSYWSSGANVLT
J: TRBJ2-7; V: TRBV6-1; CDR3: ASTGAYPSYEQY
J: TRBJ2-7; V: TRBV6-1; CDR3: ASSFYTQGAEQY
J: TRBJ1-1; V: TRBV5-6; CDR3: ASSWDRGREAF
J: TRBJ1-5; V: TRBV6-5; CDR3: ASRRDSNQPQH
J: TRBJ1-4; V: TRBV4-2; CDR3: ASSQDLGGLLGKLF
J: TRBJ2-1; V: TRBV5-5; CDR3: ASRRTGGDEQF
J: TRBJ1-2; V: TRBV2; CDR3: ASRGDSFSGYT
J: TRBJ2-7; V: TRBV10-3; CDR3: AISGNPSYEQY
J: TRBJ1-2; V: TRBV6-6; CDR3: ASSYSMGQQRYGYT
J: TRBJ2-1; V: TRBV9; CDR3: ASSVTGGSGNEQF
J: TRBJ2-1; V: TRBV4-1; CDR3: ASSLRQGASYNEQF
J: TRBJ2-7; V: TRBV9; CDR3: ASSAQQGMELYEQY
J: TRBJ1-2; V: TRBV6-5; CDR3: ASSYLGQEGGYT
J: TRBJ2-2; V: TRBV28; CDR3: ASSGGTLNTGELF
J: TRBJ2-1; V: TRBV7-9; CDR3: ASSLAGKSSYNEQF
J: TRBJ1-5; V: TRBV28; CDR3: ASSRVNQPQH
J: TRBJ2-2; V: TRBV7-2; CDR3: ASSPRAGELF
J: TRBJ1-2; V: TRBV1; CDR3: TSIVRKTYGYT